The T cell receptor beta chain under discussion was sequenced for a study of T-cell reconstitution after alpha-beta-depleted transplantation in children. TCRbeta library preparation incorporated unique molecular identifiers. TCRdb re-called the PCR reads through MiXCR, storing one row per CDR3 protein. The sample lists some 290,000 distinct CDR3 sequences, 9.9% occurring once. The CDR3 length is 12 residues. Trimming removed 6 bases from V and 5 bases from J, with 13 bases in between. Germline V CDR1 and CDR2: DFQATT, SNEGSKA (reference sequence). The V gene is TRBV20-1, the J gene TRBJ2-5, with D possibly being TRBD1 (6 bases). This sample comprised PBMCs from the stem cell graft donor, obtained from the stem cell graft. The source of this sequence is a human donor who donated a stem cell graft to a child with SCID. In DNA, the CDR3 is TGCAGTGCGCACAGGGCTGGCGAGACCCAGTACTTC. Its translation: CSAHRAGETQYF.